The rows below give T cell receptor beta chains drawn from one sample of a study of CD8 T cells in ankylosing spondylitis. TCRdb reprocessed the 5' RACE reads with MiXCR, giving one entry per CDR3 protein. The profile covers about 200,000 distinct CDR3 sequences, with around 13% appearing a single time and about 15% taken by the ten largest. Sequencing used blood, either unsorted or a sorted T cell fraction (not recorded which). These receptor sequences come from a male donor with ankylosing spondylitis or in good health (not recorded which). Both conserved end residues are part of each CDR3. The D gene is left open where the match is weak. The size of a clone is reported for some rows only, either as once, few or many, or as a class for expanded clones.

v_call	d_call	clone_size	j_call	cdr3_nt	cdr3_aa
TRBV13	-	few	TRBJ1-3	TGTGCCAGCAGCTTAGAATCTGCCGGAAACACCATATATTTT	CASSLESAGNTIYF
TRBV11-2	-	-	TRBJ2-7	TGTGCCAGCAGCTTAGTCCCAGGACTCCTGGGACACGAGCAGTACTTC	CASSLVPGLLGHEQYF
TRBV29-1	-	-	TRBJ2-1	TGCAGCGTTGTGGGCGAGTATGAGCAGTTCTTC	CSVVGEYEQFF
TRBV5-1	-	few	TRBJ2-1	TGCGCCAGCAGCTTGTGGGGGGACGGATACAATGAGCAGTTCTTC	CASSLWGDGYNEQFF
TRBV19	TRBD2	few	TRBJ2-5	TGTGCCAGTAGCGCCGGGAGCGGGGGCCTGGGAGAGACCCAGTACTTC	CASSAGSGGLGETQYF
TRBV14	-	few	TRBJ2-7	TGTGCCAGCAGCCCCGCCGCCCAGTATAACCACGAGCAGTACTTC	CASSPAAQYNHEQYF
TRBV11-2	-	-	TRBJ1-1	TGTGCCAGCAGCCGCTCAGGGGAGTTGACTGAAGCTTTCTTT	CASSRSGELTEAFF
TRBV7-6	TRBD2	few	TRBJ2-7	TGTGCCAGCAGCTTAGGCGTCGAAGCGGGATATTACGAGCAGTACTTC	CASSLGVEAGYYEQYF
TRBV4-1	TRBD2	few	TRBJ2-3	TGCGCCAGCAGCCAAGATTTCGCACTAGCGGGCACAGATACGCAGTATTTT	CASSQDFALAGTDTQYF
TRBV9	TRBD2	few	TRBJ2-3	TGTGCCAGCAGCGTAGGGCTAGCGGCTACAGATACGCAGTATTTT	CASSVGLAATDTQYF